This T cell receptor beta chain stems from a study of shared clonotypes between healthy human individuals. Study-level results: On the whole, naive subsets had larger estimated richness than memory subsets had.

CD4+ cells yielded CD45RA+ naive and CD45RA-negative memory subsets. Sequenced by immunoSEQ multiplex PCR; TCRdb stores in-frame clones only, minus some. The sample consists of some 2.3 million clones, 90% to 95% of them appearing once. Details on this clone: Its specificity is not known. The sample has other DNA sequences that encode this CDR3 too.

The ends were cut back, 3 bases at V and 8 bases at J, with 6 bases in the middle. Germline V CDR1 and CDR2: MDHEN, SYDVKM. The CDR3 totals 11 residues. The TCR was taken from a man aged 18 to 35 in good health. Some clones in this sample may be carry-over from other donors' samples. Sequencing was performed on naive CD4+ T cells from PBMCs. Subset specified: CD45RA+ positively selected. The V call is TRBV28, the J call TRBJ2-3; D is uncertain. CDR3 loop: CASSLTGTQYF. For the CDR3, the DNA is TGTGCCAGCAGTTTGACCGGTACGCAGTATTTT.